The present TCR beta chain was sequenced within a study of cytomegalovirus exposure and HLA in healthy donors. Amplification used 60 Vbeta primers and 13 Jbeta primers. Method: immunoSEQ multiplex PCR; TCRdb's copy keeps in-frame clones and lacks some. The data contain approximately 130,000 clones, around 71% of them seen just once; the ten biggest clones take up around 2.5%. Per the germline V gene, CDR1 is LNHDA and CDR2 is SQIVND (reference sequence). The length of the CDR3 is 15 residues. The sequence was obtained from a woman aged 55-70 years in good health and CMV-seropositive. The sample was PBMCs. The chain joins TRBV19 to TRBJ2-5, with 8 nucleotides matching TRBD2. The DNA end is a closer match to TRBJ2-7, so the J assignment may be wrong. CDR3 sequence reads: CASAAPGTSSYEQYF. CDR3 DNA: TGTGCCAGCGCGGCTCCCGGGACTAGCTCCTACGAGCAGTACTTC.